Shown below are 3 T cell receptor beta chains from a single sample sequenced in a study of graft-versus-host responses after intestinal transplantation. No cognate antigen is known for these TCRs. Produced via immunoSEQ multiplex PCR; TCRdb's table is partial and in-frame only. The profile covers about 93,000 clones, with over 85% appearing a single time and 0.49% taken by the ten largest. The source was unstimulated CD8+ T cells sorted from spleen or lymph node cells, collected before intestinal transplant. The receptors were sampled from a human donor who received an intestinal transplant.

This clone has more than one count but fewer than ten. This chain uses TRBV6-6 with TRBJ1-1; a possible D gene is TRBD1 (6 bases). Germline CDR1 and CDR2: MNHNY and SVGAGI (reference sequence). V lost 2 bases and J 4 bases, leaving 8 bases between the germline ends. The CDR3 sequence is 13 residues long. The CDR3 DNA reads as TGTGCCAGCAGTTACGAACAGGGCACTGAAGCTTTCTTT. This translates into CASSYEQGTEAFF.

This chain connects TRBV28 to TRBJ2-4; 15 bases map to TRBD2. Germline V gene lookup returns CDR1 MDHEN and CDR2 SYDVKM. The CDR3 is 20 residues long. V shed 5 bases and J 10 bases; nucleotides not matched to a gene: 21. The CDR3 spells CASSTGLAGGRGLLYGIQYF. The CDR3 DNA is TGTGCCAGCAGTACGGGACTAGCGGGGGGTCGGGGATTGTTATATGGTATTCAGTACTTC. Looking up the rest from reference TRBV28 and TRBJ2-4 gives the full variable domain: DVKVTQSSRYLVKRTGEKVFLECVQDMDHENMFWYRQDPGLGLRLIYFSYDVKMKEKGDIPEGYSVSREKKERFSLILESASTNQTSMYLCASSTGLAGGRGLLYGIQYFGAGTRLSVL.

This clone came up a few times. This chain uses TRBV5-6 with TRBJ1-6, with 11 positions matching TRBD1. The CDR3 is 14 residues long. J was trimmed by 10 bases and V by 2 bases; bases with no gene match: 2. In germline, CDR1 is SGHDT, CDR2 YYEEEE. DNA of the CDR3: TGTGCCAGCAGCTTCGGGACAGGGGGGTCACCCCTCCACTTT. Its translation is CASSFGTGGSPLHF.